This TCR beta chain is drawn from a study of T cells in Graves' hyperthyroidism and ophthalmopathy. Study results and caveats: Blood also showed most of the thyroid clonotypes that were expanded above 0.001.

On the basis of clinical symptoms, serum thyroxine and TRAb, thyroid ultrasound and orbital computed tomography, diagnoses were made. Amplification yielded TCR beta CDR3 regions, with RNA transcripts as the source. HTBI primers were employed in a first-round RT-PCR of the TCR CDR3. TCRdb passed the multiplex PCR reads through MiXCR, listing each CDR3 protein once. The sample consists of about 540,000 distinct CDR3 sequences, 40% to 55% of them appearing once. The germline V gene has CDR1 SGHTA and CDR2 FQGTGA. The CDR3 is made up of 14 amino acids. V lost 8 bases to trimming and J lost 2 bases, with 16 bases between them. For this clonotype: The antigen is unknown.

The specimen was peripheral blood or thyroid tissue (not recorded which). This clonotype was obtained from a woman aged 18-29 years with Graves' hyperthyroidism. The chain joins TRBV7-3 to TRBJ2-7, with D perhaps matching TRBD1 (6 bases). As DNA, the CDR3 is TGTGCCAGCGGATATACAGGGCAGACCTACGAGCAGTACTTC. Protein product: CASGYTGQTYEQYF.